Only a few counts were recorded for the clone carrying this TCR beta chain. Its antigen is not identified. The PCR used 60 Vbeta and 13 Jbeta primers. As originally analysed: A follow-up analysis tallied 65 million to 80 million unique TCR beta chains, roughly 11 million shared. The assay was immunoSEQ multiplex PCR, and TCRdb's table has in-frame clones only and misses some. V and J calls and clone size follow that table, whereas D and trimming were derived from the DNA. Of approximately 160,000 clones listed, 60% to 75% are singletons. The sample belongs to a study of cytomegalovirus exposure and HLA in healthy donors. Study at large: Genotyping of some 400 donors showed that 80% to 85% belonged to the Caucasian-associated ancestry cluster. The study's findings and limits: It was likely that a cluster of highly shared sequence variants was a sequencing artifact.

Sequenced input: PBMCs. The clonotype comes from a woman aged 45-59 years in good health and CMV-seropositive.

Here the CDR3 reads CAISESTGSSYNEQFF. For the CDR3, the DNA is TGTGCCATCAGTGAGTCAACGGGGAGCTCCTACAATGAGCAGTTCTTC. The gene calls are TRBV10-3 and TRBJ2-1; the D gene is possibly TRBD2 (5 bases). The CDR3 runs to 16 residues. The germline V gene encodes CDR1 ENHRY and CDR2 SYGVKD. The V gene lost 0 bases and the J gene lost 0 bases, with 9 bases spanning the gap.